Listed here is a single TCR beta chain. The source of the sample is a study of cytomegalovirus exposure and HLA in healthy donors. The V segment lost 3 bases and the J segment 6 bases; nucleotides outside the gene matches: 1. The CDR3 spans 13 residues. Germline-derived CDR1 and CDR2 are WNHNN and SYGVQD (reference sequence). Sequencing was performed with immunoSEQ multiplex PCR; in TCRdb, only in-frame clones are kept and a portion is missing. The table records about 64,000 clones, 80% to 90% of them present only once. The sequenced sample consisted of PBMCs. The clonotype originates from a woman aged 18-35 years in good health and CMV-seronegative. This chain connects TRBV10-1 to TRBJ2-2; 7 bases are shared with TRBD1. CDR3 coding DNA: TGCGCCAGCAGTGAAACAGGGGCCGGGGAGCTGTTTTTT. Its protein is CASSETGAGELFF.